This is a list of T cell receptor beta chains from one sample in a study of OX40 agonist ivuxolimab in advanced cancers. Assay: immunoSEQ multiplex PCR; the TCRdb copy retains only in-frame clones and omits some. Of about 35,000 clones listed, less than 85% are singletons. Sequenced here: CD4+ or CD8+ T cells sorted from blood, sampled in a trial of the OX40 agonist ivuxolimab. The receptors derive from an adult with an advanced solid tumor such as melanoma, head and neck, liver or kidney cancer. Both conserved end residues are part of each CDR3. The order of the fields is V gene, J gene, D gene, clone size, CDR3 length, CDR3 protein, CDR3 DNA. The D gene is left open where the match is weak. Only some rows state a clone size, as once, few, many or a class for expanded clones.

V: TRBV6-6; J: TRBJ1-4; D: TRBD1; size: -; length: 15; CDR3: CASSYWTGAAEKLFF; DNA: TGTGCCAGCAGTTACTGGACAGGGGCGGCTGAAAAACTGTTTTTT
V: TRBV9; J: TRBJ2-1; D: TRBD2; size: -; length: 15; CDR3: CASSPFLAGGREQFF; DNA: TGTGCCAGCAGCCCGTTCTTAGCGGGGGGCCGTGAGCAGTTCTTC
V: TRBV23-1; J: TRBJ1-3; D: -; size: medium-sized; length: 17; CDR3: CASSQKQCPLSGNTIYF; DNA: TGCGCCAGCAGTCAGAAACAGTGTCCCCTCTCTGGAAACACCATATATTTT
V: TRBV5-1; J: TRBJ2-7; D: -; size: -; length: 14; CDR3: CASSFAGQSYEQYF; DNA: TGCGCCAGCAGCTTTGCCGGACAGTCTTACGAGCAGTACTTC
V: TRBV21-1; J: TRBJ1-1; D: -; size: -; length: 19; CDR3: CASSKAAPLRTGIVTEAFF; DNA: TGTGCCAGCAGCAAAGCGGCCCCATTAAGAACAGGGATCGTCACTGAAGCTTTCTTT
V: TRBV2; J: TRBJ1-6; D: -; size: -; length: 13; CDR3: CASRSFPGSPLHF; DNA: TGTGCCAGCAGGTCCTTCCCTGGTTCACCCCTCCACTTT
V: TRBV5-6; J: TRBJ1-2; D: TRBD1; size: once; length: 14; CDR3: CASSYSRGHYGYTF; DNA: TGTGCCAGCAGTTATTCCAGGGGGCACTATGGCTACACCTTC
V: TRBV2; J: TRBJ1-1; D: -; size: -; length: 13; CDR3: CASRPATLGEAFF; DNA: TGTGCCAGCAGACCGGCCACTTTAGGTGAAGCTTTCTTT
V: TRBV6-5; J: TRBJ2-1; D: -; size: -; length: 16; CDR3: CASSYSVGSVSNEQFF; DNA: TGTGCCAGCAGTTACTCGGTGGGTTCGGTGAGCAATGAGCAGTTCTTC
V: TRBV7-9; J: TRBJ2-7; D: -; size: few; length: 12; CDR3: CASSLVPEEQYF; DNA: TGTGCCAGCAGCTTAGTTCCGGAGGAGCAGTACTTC
V: TRBV9; J: TRBJ1-2; D: -; size: once; length: 16; CDR3: CASSSGGAFSRVGYTF; DNA: TGTGCCAGCAGCTCGGGGGGCGCATTCTCAAGGGTTGGCTACACCTTC
V: TRBV6-6; J: TRBJ2-1; D: TRBD1; size: few; length: 12; CDR3: CASIGQVNEQFF; DNA: TGTGCCAGCATCGGACAGGTAAATGAGCAGTTCTTC
V: TRBV12-5; J: TRBJ2-2; D: TRBD2; size: -; length: 15; CDR3: CASGDRGGVTGELFF; DNA: TGTGCTAGTGGTGACCGGGGGGGCGTAACCGGGGAGCTGTTTTTT
V: TRBV11-2; J: TRBJ1-6; D: TRBD1; size: few; length: 16; CDR3: CASSSNRGAYSSPLHF; DNA: TGTGCCAGCAGCTCGAACAGGGGCGCGTATAGTTCACCCCTCCACTTT
V: TRBV11-2; J: TRBJ2-7; D: -; size: -; length: 12; CDR3: CASSLVWYEQYF; DNA: TGTGCCAGCAGCTTAGTCTGGTACGAGCAGTACTTC
V: TRBV5-1; J: TRBJ1-1; D: -; size: -; length: 14; CDR3: CASRPGDGVTEAFF; DNA: TGCGCCAGCAGGCCGGGGGACGGTGTCACTGAAGCTTTCTTT
V: TRBV7-3; J: TRBJ1-1; D: -; size: -; length: 14; CDR3: CASSLLGESTEAFF; DNA: TGTGCCAGCAGCTTATTAGGGGAGAGCACTGAAGCTTTCTTT
V: TRBV4-1; J: TRBJ2-5; D: -; size: -; length: 15; CDR3: CASSQTGTYQETQYF; DNA: TGCGCCAGCAGCCAGACCGGGACGTACCAAGAGACCCAGTACTTC
V: TRBV5-1; J: TRBJ2-3; D: TRBD2; size: -; length: 15; CDR3: CASSLQRGGTDTQYF; DNA: TGCGCCAGCAGCTTGCAGCGGGGGGGCACAGATACGCAGTATTTT
V: TRBV19; J: TRBJ1-3; D: -; size: -; length: 15; CDR3: CASSIGGSSGNTIYF; DNA: TGTGCCAGTAGTATTGGGGGGTCCTCTGGAAACACCATATATTTT
V: TRBV19; J: TRBJ2-5; D: -; size: -; length: 15; CDR3: CASSIVRGIGETQYF; DNA: TGTGCCAGTAGTATAGTTCGGGGGATAGGCGAGACCCAGTACTTC
V: TRBV19; J: TRBJ1-1; D: TRBD1; size: few; length: 16; CDR3: CASSTNRGKYGTEAFF; DNA: TGTGCCAGTAGTACAAACAGGGGGAAGTATGGCACTGAAGCTTTCTTT
V: TRBV6-1; J: TRBJ1-1; D: -; size: -; length: 13; CDR3: CASSESENTEAFF; DNA: TGTGCCAGCAGTGAATCTGAGAACACTGAAGCTTTCTTT
V: TRBV28; J: TRBJ2-5; D: -; size: -; length: 13; CDR3: CATNPQGQETQYF; DNA: TGTGCCACCAATCCCCAGGGACAAGAGACCCAGTACTTC
V: TRBV9; J: TRBJ1-6; D: -; size: -; length: 14; CDR3: CASSVGSGNSPLHF; DNA: TGTGCCAGCAGCGTAGGGTCAGGGAATTCACCCCTCCACTTT
V: TRBV7-8; J: TRBJ1-3; D: -; size: medium-sized; length: 13; CDR3: CASYDGFPNTIYF; DNA: TGTGCCAGCTATGACGGCTTCCCAAACACCATATATTTT
V: TRBV27; J: TRBJ1-2; D: TRBD1; size: -; length: 16; CDR3: CASSLRSYRGFYGYTF; DNA: TGTGCCAGCAGTTTACGCTCTTACAGGGGCTTTTATGGCTACACCTTC
V: TRBV5-4; J: TRBJ2-1; D: -; size: -; length: 11; CDR3: CASSYVNEQFF; DNA: TGTGCCAGCAGCTATGTCAATGAGCAGTTCTTC
V: TRBV5-1; J: TRBJ2-7; D: -; size: -; length: 11; CDR3: CASSLGYEQYF; DNA: TGCGCCAGCAGCTTGGGATACGAGCAGTACTTC
V: TRBV6-5; J: TRBJ2-2; D: -; size: -; length: 13; CDR3: CASSYWIAGELFF; DNA: TGTGCCAGCAGTTACTGGATAGCCGGGGAGCTGTTTTTT
V: TRBV7-3; J: TRBJ1-1; D: TRBD1; size: -; length: 12; CDR3: CASSNRGREAFF; DNA: TGTGCCAGCAGTAACAGGGGGCGTGAAGCTTTCTTT
V: TRBV2; J: TRBJ1-6; D: -; size: -; length: 14; CDR3: CASSLVPRNSPLHF; DNA: TGTGCCAGCAGTCTCGTACCCAGAAATTCACCCCTCCACTTT
V: TRBV6-5; J: TRBJ1-1; D: -; size: once; length: 13; CDR3: CASSESVNTEAFF; DNA: TGTGCCAGCAGTGAGTCAGTGAACACTGAAGCTTTCTTT
V: TRBV9; J: TRBJ1-6; D: TRBD1; size: few; length: 16; CDR3: CASSVGGGTDNSPLHF; DNA: TGTGCCAGCAGCGTAGGAGGTGGGACAGATAATTCACCCCTCCACTTT
V: TRBV11-3; J: TRBJ2-1; D: -; size: -; length: 13; CDR3: CASSFLGTNEQFF; DNA: TGTGCCAGCAGCTTTTTAGGGACTAATGAGCAGTTCTTC
V: TRBV5-1; J: TRBJ2-2; D: -; size: -; length: 15; CDR3: CASRFRVGDTGELFF; DNA: TGCGCCAGCAGGTTCAGGGTCGGCGACACCGGGGAGCTGTTTTTT
V: TRBV5-1; J: TRBJ2-3; D: TRBD1; size: -; length: 14; CDR3: CASSGTGVGDTQYF; DNA: TGCGCCAGCTCGGGGACAGGGGTGGGAGATACGCAGTATTTT
V: TRBV13; J: TRBJ2-5; D: TRBD2; size: -; length: 13; CDR3: CASSRGVQETQYF; DNA: TGTGCCAGCAGCCGGGGGGTCCAAGAGACCCAGTACTTC
V: TRBV6-6; J: TRBJ1-1; D: -; size: -; length: 14; CDR3: CASSRTDGNTEAFF; DNA: TGTGCCAGCAGTCGAACGGACGGGAACACTGAAGCTTTCTTT
V: TRBV10-3; J: TRBJ1-2; D: -; size: -; length: 11; CDR3: CAINTGTGYTF; DNA: TGTGCCATCAATACGGGGACCGGCTACACCTTC
V: TRBV5-6; J: TRBJ1-6; D: -; size: once; length: 16; CDR3: CASSGVVKTYNSPLHF; DNA: TGTGCCAGCTCCGGGGTTGTTAAAACCTATAATTCACCCCTCCACTTT
V: TRBV30; J: TRBJ2-7; D: -; size: -; length: 12; CDR3: CAWSVFTFEQYF; DNA: TGTGCCTGGAGTGTATTCACTTTCGAGCAGTACTTC
V: TRBV6-5; J: TRBJ1-2; D: -; size: few; length: 14; CDR3: CASTAARGPYGYTF; DNA: TGTGCCAGCACTGCAGCGAGGGGTCCCTACGGCTACACCTTC
V: TRBV6-4; J: TRBJ1-1; D: -; size: -; length: 13; CDR3: CASSVFMNTEAFF; DNA: TGTGCCAGCAGTGTCTTCATGAACACTGAAGCTTTCTTT
V: TRBV6-1; J: TRBJ2-7; D: TRBD2; size: -; length: 14; CDR3: CATRLGGGTYEQYF; DNA: TGTGCCACCCGACTCGGGGGGGGAACCTACGAGCAGTACTTC
V: TRBV20-1; J: TRBJ1-1; D: -; size: few; length: 11; CDR3: CSARQGFEAFF; DNA: TGCAGTGCTAGACAGGGATTTGAAGCTTTCTTT
V: TRBV18; J: TRBJ2-5; D: -; size: -; length: 13; CDR3: CASSPPGQETQYF; DNA: TGTGCCAGCTCACCACCCGGACAAGAGACCCAGTACTTC
V: TRBV29-1; J: TRBJ1-1; D: -; size: -; length: 12; CDR3: CSIVGANTEAFF; DNA: TGCAGCATTGTGGGGGCGAACACTGAAGCTTTCTTT